What follows are 7 T cell receptor beta chains derived from one specimen sequenced in a study of CD8 T cells in ankylosing spondylitis. TCRdb reprocessed the 5' RACE reads via MiXCR and lists one record per CDR3 protein. The repertoire holds around 770,000 distinct CDR3 sequences, with about 10% as singletons. Findings and caveats of the study: Seemingly characteristic of ankylosing spondylitis blood was a TCR beta motif consisting of under ten highly homologous variants.

For these receptors, no antigen is known. Source material: blood, either unsorted or a sorted T cell fraction (not recorded which). Every receptor here comes from a male donor with ankylosing spondylitis.

This clonotype has a handful of counts. The chain links TRBV18 to TRBJ1-3; 11 bases are a match to TRBD1. The trim removed 5 bases at V and 4 bases at J, leaving 10 bases unmatched. The CDR3 has 17 amino acids. From germline, CDR1 is KGHSH and CDR2 LQKENI. CDR3 bases: TGTGCCAGCTCAACCTCTCGGACAGGGGGCTCCGGAAACACCATATATTTT. Protein product: CASSTSRTGGSGNTIYF.

The CDR3 sequence: CSAVSGTGELFF. CDR3 DNA sequence: TGCAGTGCTGTTAGCGGGACCGGGGAGCTGTTTTTT. The chain carries TRBV20-1 and TRBJ2-2, with 7 bases lining up with TRBD2. Trimming removed 5 bases from V and 5 bases from J; junction bases left unmatched: 2. CDR1 is DFQATT and CDR2 is SNEGSKA in the germline V gene (reference sequence). The length of the CDR3 is 12 residues.

This clonotype appeared a few times. This sequence joins TRBV7-9 and TRBJ1-1; 8 positions match TRBD1. The CDR3 is made up of 15 amino acids. V shed 5 bases and J 1 base; nucleotides not matched to a gene: 6. Per the germline V gene, CDR1 is SEHNR and CDR2 is FQNEAQ (reference sequence). CDR3 amino acids: CASSPTGGRNTEAFF. CDR3 coding DNA: TGTGCCAGCAGCCCCACAGGGGGAAGGAACACTGAAGCTTTCTTT.

There are a few counts of this clonotype. The gene calls are TRBV10-2 and TRBJ2-1; TRBD2 aligns across 10 bases. The V gene's germline CDR1 is WSHSY and CDR2 SAAADI. The V segment lost 6 bases and the J segment 6 bases; nucleotides outside the gene matches: 2. The CDR3 is 13 residues long. The CDR3 sequence is CASRQREGNEQFF. CDR3 nucleotides: TGCGCCAGCAGACAGCGGGAGGGCAATGAGCAGTTCTTC.

There are many counts of this clonotype. The chain recombines TRBV20-1 with TRBJ1-5, with unresolved D. The length of the CDR3 is 11 residues. Trimming cost V 5 bases and J 5 bases, with 7 bases left between them. Germline V gene lookup returns CDR1 DFQATT and CDR2 SNEGSKA (reference sequence). The CDR3 spells CSAGGDQPQHF. The CDR3 DNA is TGCAGTGCTGGTGGGGATCAGCCCCAGCATTTT.

This clonotype has at least ten counts. The gene calls are TRBV7-9 and TRBJ2-7; TRBD1 agrees at 7 bases. The junction had 13 bases not matched to a gene; V was cut back by 4 bases and J by 7 bases. Germline CDR1 SEHNR, CDR2 FQNEAQ (reference sequence). CDR3 length equals 15 residues. CDR3 in DNA: TGTGCCAGCAGCTCCCCTGGGACAGATCTACGTGAGCAGTACTTC. Translated, it gives CASSSPGTDLREQYF.

This clonotype was counted a few times. This rearrangement joins TRBV30 to TRBJ2-7, with D tentatively TRBD1 (6 bases). The CDR3 has 13 residues. V was pared by 2 bases and J by 2 bases, with 10 bases between. Germline V gene data show CDR1 as GTSNPN and CDR2 as SVGIG (reference sequence). In DNA form, the CDR3 reads TGTGCCTGGAGTAGGGACATCACCTACGAGCAGTACTTC. As protein: CAWSRDITYEQYF.